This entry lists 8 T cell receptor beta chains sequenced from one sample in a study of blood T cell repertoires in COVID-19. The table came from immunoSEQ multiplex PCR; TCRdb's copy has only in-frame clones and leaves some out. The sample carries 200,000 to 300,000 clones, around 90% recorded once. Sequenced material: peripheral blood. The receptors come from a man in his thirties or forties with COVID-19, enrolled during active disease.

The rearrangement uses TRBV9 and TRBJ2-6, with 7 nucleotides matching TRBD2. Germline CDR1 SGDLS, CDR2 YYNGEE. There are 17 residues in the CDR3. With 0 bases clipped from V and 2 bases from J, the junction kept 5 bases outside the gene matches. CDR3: CASSVEARGTGANVLTF. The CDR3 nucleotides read TGTGCCAGCAGCGTAGAGGCGCGGGGGACTGGGGCCAACGTCCTGACTTTC. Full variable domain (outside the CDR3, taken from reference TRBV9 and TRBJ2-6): DSGVTQTPKHLITATGQRVTLRCSPRSGDLSVYWYQQSLDQGLQFLIQYYNGEERAKGNILERFSAQQFPDLHSELNLSSLELGDSALYFCASSVEARGTGANVLTFGAGSRLTVL.

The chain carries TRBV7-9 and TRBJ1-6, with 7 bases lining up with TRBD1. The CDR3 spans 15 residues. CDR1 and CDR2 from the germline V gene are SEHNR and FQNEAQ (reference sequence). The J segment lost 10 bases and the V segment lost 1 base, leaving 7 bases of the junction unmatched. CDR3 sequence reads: CASSLGTTGSSPLHF. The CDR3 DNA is TGTGCCAGCAGCTTAGGGACGACAGGGAGCTCACCCCTCCACTTT.

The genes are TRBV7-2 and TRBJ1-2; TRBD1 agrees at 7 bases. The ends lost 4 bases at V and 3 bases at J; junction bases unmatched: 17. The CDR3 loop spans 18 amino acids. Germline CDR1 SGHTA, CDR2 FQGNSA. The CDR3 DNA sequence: TGTGCCAGCAGCTCGCCTTCCAGGGGGATTGAGGGGGACTATGGCTACACCTTC. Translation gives CASSSPSRGIEGDYGYTF.

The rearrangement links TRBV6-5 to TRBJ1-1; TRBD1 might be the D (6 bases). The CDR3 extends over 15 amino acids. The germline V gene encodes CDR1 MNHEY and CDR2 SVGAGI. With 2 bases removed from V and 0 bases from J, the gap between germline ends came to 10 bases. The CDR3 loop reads CASSYGGGLNTEAFF. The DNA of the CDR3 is TGTGCCAGCAGTTACGGGGGGGGGCTGAACACTGAAGCTTTCTTT.

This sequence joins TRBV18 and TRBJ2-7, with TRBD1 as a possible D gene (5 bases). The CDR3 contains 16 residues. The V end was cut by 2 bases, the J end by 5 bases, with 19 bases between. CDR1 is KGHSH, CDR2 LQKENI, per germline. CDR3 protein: CASSPDRIGATHEQYF. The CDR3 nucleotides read TGTGCCAGCTCACCAGACCGGATAGGGGCAACCCACGAGCAGTACTTC. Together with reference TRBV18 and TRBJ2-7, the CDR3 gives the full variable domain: NAGVMQNPRHLVRRRGQEARLRCSPMKGHSHVYWYRQLPEEGLKFMVYLQKENIIDESGMPKERFSAEFPKEGPSILRIQQVVRGDSAAYFCASSPDRIGATHEQYFGPGTRLTVT.

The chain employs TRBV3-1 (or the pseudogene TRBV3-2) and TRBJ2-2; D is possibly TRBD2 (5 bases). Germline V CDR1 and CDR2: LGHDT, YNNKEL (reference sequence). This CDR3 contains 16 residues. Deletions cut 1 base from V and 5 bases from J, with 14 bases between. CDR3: CASSQGIQLATGELFF. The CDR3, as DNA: TGTGCCAGCAGCCAAGGGATCCAGCTAGCTACCGGGGAGCTGTTTTTT.

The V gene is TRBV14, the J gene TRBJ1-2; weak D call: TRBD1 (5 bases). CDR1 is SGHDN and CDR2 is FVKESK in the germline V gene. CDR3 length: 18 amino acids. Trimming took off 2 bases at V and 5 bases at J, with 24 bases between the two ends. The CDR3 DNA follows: TGTGCCAGCAGCCAATTAGAGGACATCGGATTATATGGATATGGCTACACCTTC. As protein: CASSQLEDIGLYGYGYTF.

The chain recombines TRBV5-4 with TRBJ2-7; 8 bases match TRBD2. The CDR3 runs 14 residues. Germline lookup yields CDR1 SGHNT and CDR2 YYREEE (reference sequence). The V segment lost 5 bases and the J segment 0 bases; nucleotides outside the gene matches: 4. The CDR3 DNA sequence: TGTGCCAGCAGTCCTACTAGCGGCTCCTACGAGCAGTACTTC. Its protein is CASSPTSGSYEQYF.